What follows are 10 T cell receptor beta chains derived from one specimen sequenced in a study of glioma-infiltrating T cells after dendritic cell vaccination. The protocol was immunoSEQ multiplex PCR, while the TCRdb copy is restricted to in-frame clones and leaves out a portion. This table has approximately 90,000 clones, approximately 87% appearing once. Sequenced material: blood, taken before dendritic cell vaccination. These receptor sequences come from a human donor with glioblastoma.

This sequence joins TRBV9 and TRBJ1-1; TRBD1 agrees at 11 bases. V dropped 0 bases and J dropped 5; count of bases not matched to a gene: 9. CDR1 and CDR2 (germline): SGDLS, YYNGEE. This CDR3 is 17 amino acids long. The CDR3 nucleotides read TGTGCCAGCAGCGTAGGTAGGACAGGGGGCGCGGTAACTGAAGCTTTCTTT. Residues: CASSVGRTGGAVTEAFF. Drawing the rest from reference TRBV9 and TRBJ1-1, the complete variable domain is DSGVTQTPKHLITATGQRVTLRCSPRSGDLSVYWYQQSLDQGLQFLIQYYNGEERAKGNILERFSAQQFPDLHSELNLSSLELGDSALYFCASSVGRTGGAVTEAFFGQGTRLTVV.

The chain links TRBV30 to TRBJ2-3; the D gene is possibly TRBD1 (6 bases). Germline V gives CDR1 GTSNPN, CDR2 SVGIG (reference sequence). Trimming shortened V by 3 bases and J by 6 bases, and 16 bases separated the two germline ends. CDR3 length: 14 amino acids. For the CDR3, the DNA is TGTGCCTGGAGGAGGGGGAATCGGGGTGATACGCAGTATTTT. This translates into CAWRRGNRGDTQYF.

The V and J genes are TRBV10-2 and TRBJ1-3; D remains unclear. V was clipped by 3 bases and J by 1 base, with 4 bases between them. This CDR3 has 13 amino acids. Germline CDR1 and CDR2: WSHSY and SAAADI. The CDR3 DNA sequence: TGCGCCAGCAGTGATTATTCTGGAAACACCATATATTTT. This encodes CASSDYSGNTIYF.

This chain connects TRBV7-2 to TRBJ2-7, with 14 bases lining up with TRBD2. Germline assignment: CDR1 SGHTA and CDR2 FQGNSA. This CDR3 has 15 residues. Germline trimming cut 1 base from V and 4 bases from J; bases unmatched to any gene: 0. The CDR3 region has the DNA TGTGCCAGCAGCTTAGGACTAGCGGGAGGGTACGAGCAGTACTTC. It translates to CASSLGLAGGYEQYF.

This clone was detected only once. Written as DNA, the CDR3 is TGTGCCACCAGCAGAGTGACAGGGGCGACTGAAGCTTTCTTT. Amino acid sequence: CATSRVTGATEAFF. V usage is TRBV15 and J usage is TRBJ1-1; TRBD1 matches at 8 bases. The CDR3 runs to 14 residues. Germline CDR1 is LNHNV and CDR2 is YYDKDF (reference sequence). The J segment lost 5 bases and the V segment lost 1 base, leaving 3 bases of the junction unmatched. Full variable domain (outside the CDR3, taken from reference TRBV15 and TRBJ1-1): DAMVIQNPRYQVTQFGKPVTLSCSQTLNHNVMYWYQQKSSQAPKLLFHYYDKDFNNEADTPDNFQSRRPNTSFCFLDIRSPGLGDTAMYLCATSRVTGATEAFFGQGTRLTVV.

The genes are TRBV7-9 and TRBJ2-1; 7 bases align to TRBD1. J lost 4 bases, V lost 5 bases, and 11 bases had no gene match. CDR1 and CDR2 from the germline V gene are SEHNR and FQNEAQ (reference sequence). The CDR3 contains 16 residues. The CDR3 is CASSPLVAGGYNEQFF. In nucleotides, the CDR3 is TGTGCCAGCAGCCCTCTGGTGGCAGGGGGTTACAATGAGCAGTTCTTC. The complete variable domain, with remaining parts taken from reference TRBV7-9 and TRBJ2-1, reads DTGVSQNPRHKITKRGQNVTFRCDPISEHNRLYWYRQTLGQGPEFLTYFQNEAQLEKSRLLSDRFSAERPKGSFSTLEIQRTEQGDSAMYLCASSPLVAGGYNEQFFGPGTRLTVL.

This rearrangement joins TRBV7-8 to TRBJ1-4, with 8 bases that match TRBD1. J was trimmed by 7 bases and V by 5 bases; bases with no gene match: 9. The CDR3 covers 15 residues. CDR1 is SGHVS and CDR2 is FQNEAQ in the germline V gene. CDR3 residues: CASSEGTGTGEKLFF. CDR3 coding DNA: TGTGCCAGCAGCGAGGGAACCGGGACAGGTGAAAAACTGTTTTTT. Full variable domain (outside the CDR3, taken from reference TRBV7-8 and TRBJ1-4): GAGVSQSPRYKVAKRGQDVALRCDPISGHVSLFWYQQALGQGPEFLTYFQNEAQLDKSGLPSDRFFAERPEGSVSTLKIQRTQQEDSAVYLCASSEGTGTGEKLFFGSGTQLSVL.

The chain recombines TRBV5-5 with TRBJ2-3; TRBD2 matches 10 bases. The germline gives CDR1 SGHKS, CDR2 YYEKEE (reference sequence). The CDR3 extends over 16 amino acids. Germline trimming cut 5 bases from V and 4 bases from J; bases unmatched to any gene: 10. This chain's CDR3 is CASRVAGGLWADTQYF. DNA for the CDR3: TGTGCCAGCAGAGTAGCGGGGGGCCTCTGGGCAGATACGCAGTATTTT.

The rearrangement uses TRBV2 and TRBJ2-7, with 9 bases matching TRBD1. The CDR3 covers 13 residues. Germline V gives CDR1 SNHLY, CDR2 FYNNEI. The trim removed 8 bases at V and 3 bases at J, leaving 5 bases unmatched. Here the CDR3 reads CASSGQGYYEQYF. In nucleotides, the CDR3 is TGTGCCAGCTCGGGACAGGGTTACTACGAGCAGTACTTC.

The genes are TRBV7-9 and TRBJ1-2; D unresolved. There are 12 residues in the CDR3. V dropped 1 base and J dropped 8 bases, with 8 bases sitting between them. The germline CDR1 and CDR2 sequences are SEHNR and FQNEAQ (reference sequence). CDR3 nucleotides: TGTGCCAGCAGCTTAGAAGAGCGCGGCTACACCTTC. As protein: CASSLEERGYTF.